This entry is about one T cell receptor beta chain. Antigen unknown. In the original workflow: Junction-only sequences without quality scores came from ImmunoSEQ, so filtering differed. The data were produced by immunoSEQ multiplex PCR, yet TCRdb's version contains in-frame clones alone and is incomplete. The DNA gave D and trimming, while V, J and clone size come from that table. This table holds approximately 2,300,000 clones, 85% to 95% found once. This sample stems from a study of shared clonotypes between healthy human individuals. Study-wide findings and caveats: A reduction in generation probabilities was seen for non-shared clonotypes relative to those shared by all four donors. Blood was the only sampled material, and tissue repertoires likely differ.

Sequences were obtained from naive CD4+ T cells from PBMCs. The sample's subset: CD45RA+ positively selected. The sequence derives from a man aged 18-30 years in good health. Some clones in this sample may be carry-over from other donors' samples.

CDR3 coding DNA: TGCAGTTCTCCGGACGCAAATGGCTACACCTTC. Its protein is CSSPDANGYTF. The chain combines TRBV20-1 with TRBJ1-2, with D unclear. Germline CDR1 reads DFQATT; CDR2 reads SNEGSKA (reference sequence). The CDR3 has 11 residues. Trimming took off 8 bases at V and 6 bases at J, with 13 bases between the two ends.